The next 21 T cell receptor beta chains were all read from a single sample in a study of CD8 T cells in ankylosing spondylitis. The antigens for these receptors are not known. Study-level results: Blood from ankylosing spondylitis patients appeared to carry a characteristic roughly eight-variant TCR beta motif.

MiXCR, run by TCRdb on the 5' RACE reads, gives a single entry per CDR3 protein. The data show 500,000 to 550,000 distinct CDR3 sequences, roughly 13% seen once. Sample: blood, either unsorted or a sorted T cell fraction (not recorded which). The receptors were gathered from a male donor with ankylosing spondylitis.

This clonotype was counted ten times or more. The rearrangement uses TRBV12-3 or TRBV12-4 and TRBJ2-1; 10 bases map to TRBD2. The CDR3 extends over 17 amino acids. The V gene end was trimmed by 3 bases and the J gene end by 6 bases; junction bases not matched to a gene: 11. CDR3 sequence: CASSFPPEAGGTNEQFF. CDR3 DNA: TGTGCCAGCAGTTTTCCCCCGGAAGCGGGAGGGACCAATGAGCAGTTCTTC.

This clonotype was seen more than once but under ten times. J is TRBJ1-1 and V is TRBV29-1; D perhaps matches TRBD1 (5 bases). The germline CDR1 and CDR2 sequences are SQVTM and ANQGSEA. Trimming shortened V by 3 bases and J by 4 bases, and 21 bases separated the two germline ends. This CDR3 has 16 residues. CDR3 protein: CSVDGTDSSRRTEAFF. In DNA, the CDR3 is TGCAGCGTTGACGGCACAGACAGCTCCCGACGCACTGAAGCTTTCTTT.

This clonotype was counted at least ten times. This chain links TRBV29-1 with TRBJ2-7, with 11 bases aligning to TRBD2. Germline-derived CDR1 and CDR2 are SQVTM and ANQGSEA. There are 14 residues in the CDR3. With 7 bases clipped from V and 3 bases from J, the junction kept 8 bases outside the gene matches. In nucleotides, the CDR3 is TGCAGCGCTCGGACTAGCGGGCGGTTCTACGAGCAGTACTTC. Translation: CSARTSGRFYEQYF.

In this sample, this clonotype turned up a few times. The CDR3 region has the DNA TGTGCCACCAGTGACCCAGGGGGCGGTTTAACAGATACGCAGTATTTT. Its protein is CATSDPGGGLTDTQYF. V and J are TRBV24-1 and TRBJ2-3; TRBD1 aligns across 8 bases. V lost 4 bases and J lost 3; bases outside the gene matches: 8. The CDR3 has 16 residues. Germline values: CDR1 KGHDR, CDR2 SFDVKD.

This clonotype has ten or more counts. V is TRBV20-1 and J is TRBJ2-7, with TRBD1 as a possible D gene (6 bases). The germline V gene has CDR1 DFQATT and CDR2 SNEGSKA (reference sequence). The V and J ends lost 5 bases and 7 bases respectively, with 18 bases between them. CDR3 length equals 13 residues. CDR3 in amino acids: CSAARQDDPEQYF. CDR3 nucleotides: TGCAGTGCTGCCCGACAGGATGATCCAGAGCAGTACTTC.

The rearrangement joins TRBV28 to TRBJ2-7; no clear D. V shed 5 bases and J shed 7 bases, with 18 bases lying between them. The CDR3 consists of 14 residues. CDR1 is MDHEN and CDR2 is SYDVKM in the germline V gene. CDR3 DNA: TGTGCCAGCAGTCTATTAAACCGGGTCTATGAGCAGTACGTC. Translating it yields CASSLLNRVYEQYV.

This sequence joins TRBV2 and TRBJ2-6, with no clear D. This CDR3 contains 16 residues. Germline V gene data show CDR1 as SNHLY and CDR2 as FYNNEI. With 3 bases removed from V and 0 bases from J, the gap between germline ends came to 9 bases. For the CDR3, the DNA is TGTGCCAGCAGTGATTTATTCTTCTCTGGGGCCAACGTCCTGACTTTC. Its translation is CASSDLFFSGANVLTF. Full variable domain (remainder filled in from reference TRBV2 and TRBJ2-6): EPEVTQTPSHQVTQMGQEVILRCVPISNHLYFYWYRQILGQKVEFLVSFYNNEISEKSEIFDDQFSVERPDGSNFTLKIRSTKLEDSAMYFCASSDLFFSGANVLTFGAGSRLTVL.

This clonotype has a count of ten or more. V gene TRBV12-3 or TRBV12-4 combines with J gene TRBJ2-1, with a weak D call TRBD1 (5 bases). Trimming removed 7 bases at V and 5 bases at J, with 18 bases between. The CDR3 extends over 15 amino acids. CDR3 loop: CASTLSTGGHNEQFF. The CDR3 DNA reads TGTGCCAGCACCTTATCCACAGGCGGCCACAATGAGCAGTTCTTC.

The rearrangement joins TRBV10-3 to TRBJ1-2; TRBD1 might be the D (6 bases). The CDR3 covers 16 residues. The germline V and J ends were trimmed by 5 bases and 8 bases, with 24 bases remaining between them. CDR1 and CDR2 (germline): ENHRY, SYGVKD. The chain's CDR3 is CAISYNFPTGLGGYTF. In DNA form, the CDR3 reads TGTGCCATCAGTTACAACTTCCCGACAGGCTTGGGCGGCTACACCTTC.

This clonotype has only a few counts. CDR3 bases: TGTGCCAGCAGCATCGAGGGACTAGCGGGCTACGAGCAGTACTTC. Its protein is CASSIEGLAGYEQYF. The chain combines TRBV13 with TRBJ2-7, with TRBD2 matching over 12 bases. This CDR3 is 15 amino acids long. V lost 5 bases, J lost 3 bases, and 5 bases stayed unmatched. In germline, CDR1 is PRHDT, CDR2 FYEKMQ (reference sequence).

The V gene is TRBV12-3 or TRBV12-4, the J gene TRBJ2-5, with TRBD1 matching over 8 bases. CDR3 size: 14 residues. Losses at the gene ends were 6 bases for V and 5 bases for J; bases not matched to a gene: 8. The CDR3 nucleotides read TGTGCCAGCAGCCAAGCAGGGGGCCCTGAGACCCAGTACTTC. Translating it yields CASSQAGGPETQYF.

In its sample, this clonotype was seen a few times. The CDR3 region is CASGEGGQPTDTQYF. The CDR3 bases are TGTGCCAGCGGGGAAGGGGGACAGCCCACAGATACGCAGTATTTT. The chain couples TRBV11-2 to TRBJ2-3; TRBD1 matches at 7 bases. Losses at the gene ends were 8 bases for V and 2 bases for J; bases not matched to a gene: 10. Germline-derived CDR1 and CDR2 are SGHAT and FQNNGV. This CDR3 has 15 amino acids.

This clonotype came up many times. V usage is TRBV5-1 and J usage is TRBJ2-2, with 9 bases that match TRBD1. The V gene end was trimmed by 5 bases and the J gene end by 5 bases; junction bases not matched to a gene: 7. The CDR3 runs to 15 residues. Looked up from germline, CDR1 is SGHRS and CDR2 is YFSETQ. This chain's CDR3 is CASSSDRGPTGELFF. The CDR3 nucleotides are TGCGCCAGCAGTTCGGACAGGGGCCCAACCGGGGAGCTGTTTTTT.

V gene TRBV7-2 combines with J gene TRBJ1-2; no firm D call. The CDR3 consists of 12 residues. Germline loops: CDR1 SGHTA, CDR2 FQGNSA. Deletions cut 0 bases from V and 11 bases from J, with 10 bases between. The CDR3 nucleotides are TGTGCCAGCAGCTTAGCCCGGACTGGGTACACCTTC. Translated, it gives CASSLARTGYTF.

This clonotype was counted a few times. The chain employs TRBV5-1 and TRBJ2-5; D may be TRBD2 (6 bases). The CDR3 runs to 16 residues. V lost 0 bases, J lost 1 base, and 13 bases lay in between. From germline, CDR1 is SGHRS and CDR2 YFSETQ. CDR3 bases: TGCGCCAGCAGCTTGGGGGGGGAGCACCTCCAAGAGACCCAGTACTTC. Translated, it gives CASSLGGEHLQETQYF.

The rearrangement joins TRBV3-1 to TRBJ1-2; 9 positions match TRBD1. The CDR3 consists of 15 residues. Unmatched junction bases numbered 10, after V lost 5 bases and J lost 6 bases. Looked up from germline, CDR1 is LGHDT and CDR2 is YNNKEL (reference sequence). The CDR3 region has the DNA TGTGCCAGCAGCTATTGGACAGGGGAAGGTGATGGCTACACCTTC. Its protein product is CASSYWTGEGDGYTF. The full variable domain, in which reference TRBV3-1 and TRBJ1-2 provide the parts outside the CDR3, is DTAVSQTPKYLVTQMGNDKSIKCEQNLGHDTMYWYKQDSKKFLKIMFSYNNKELIINETVPNRFSPKSPDKAHLNLHINSLELGDSAVYFCASSYWTGEGDGYTFGSGTRLTVV.

This clonotype has a handful of counts. The chain recombines TRBV20-1 with TRBJ1-2; no clear D. Germline V gene lookup returns CDR1 DFQATT and CDR2 SNEGSKA (reference sequence). Trimming removed 3 bases at V and 4 bases at J, with 12 bases between. The CDR3 length is 13 residues. The CDR3 nucleotides read TGCAGTGCTAGCCGGCCGGCGGGCTATGGCTACACCTTC. Amino acid sequence: CSASRPAGYGYTF.

The table lists this clonotype with many counts. This chain uses TRBV20-1 with TRBJ1-1; no clear D gene. The CDR3 totals 12 residues. CDR1 DFQATT and CDR2 SNEGSKA come from the germline V gene (reference sequence). The V and J ends lost 5 bases and 4 bases respectively, with 11 bases between them. The CDR3 sequence: CSAETVGTEAFF. The DNA of the CDR3 is TGCAGTGCTGAAACAGTGGGCACTGAAGCTTTCTTT.

This sequence joins TRBV20-1 and TRBJ2-1; tentatively, D is TRBD1 or TRBD2 (5 bases each). Germline CDR1 reads DFQATT; CDR2 reads SNEGSKA (reference sequence). Trimming took off 3 bases at V and 2 bases at J, with 11 bases between the two ends. This CDR3 is 14 amino acids long. The CDR3 loop is CSASPGRAYNEQFF. The CDR3 bases are TGCAGTGCTAGCCCGGGGCGGGCCTACAATGAGCAGTTCTTC.

This clonotype was detected ten times or more. This chain joins TRBV29-1 and TRBJ2-1; perhaps TRBD2 as D (5 bases). Germline V gene sequence: CDR1 SQVTM, CDR2 ANQGSEA. The CDR3 is made up of 14 amino acids. V was pared by 4 bases and J by 3 bases, with 13 bases between. The CDR3 spells CSVVEEVYYNEQFF. CDR3 DNA sequence: TGCAGCGTTGTGGAGGAGGTATACTACAATGAGCAGTTCTTC.

This clonotype showed up just a few times. V and J are TRBV5-1 and TRBJ2-1, with 8 nucleotides matching TRBD2. J gave up 8 bases and V 4 bases, and 14 bases lay outside the gene matches. Germline V gene lookup returns CDR1 SGHRS and CDR2 YFSETQ. The CDR3 is 16 residues long. The CDR3 DNA reads as TGCGCCAGCAGCCCGTCCCAGCTAGCGGGCGGGGATGAGCAGTTCTTC. Translation: CASSPSQLAGGDEQFF.